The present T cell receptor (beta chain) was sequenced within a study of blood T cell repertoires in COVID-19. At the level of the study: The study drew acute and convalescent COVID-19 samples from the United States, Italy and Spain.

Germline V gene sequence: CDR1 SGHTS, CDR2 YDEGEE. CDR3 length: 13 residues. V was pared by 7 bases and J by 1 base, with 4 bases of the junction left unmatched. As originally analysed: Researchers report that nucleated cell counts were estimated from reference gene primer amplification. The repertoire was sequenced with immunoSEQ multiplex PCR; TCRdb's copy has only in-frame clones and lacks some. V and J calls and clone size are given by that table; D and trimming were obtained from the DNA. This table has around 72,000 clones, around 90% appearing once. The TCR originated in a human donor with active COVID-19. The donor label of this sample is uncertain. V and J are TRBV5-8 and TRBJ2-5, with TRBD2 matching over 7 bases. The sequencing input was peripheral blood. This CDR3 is CASSAGLQETQYF. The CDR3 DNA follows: TGTGCCAGCTCAGCGGGACTCCAAGAGACCCAGTACTTC.